This T cell receptor beta chain was sequenced in a study of identical twins. Addition of a universal primer site occurred through template switching, and cDNA carried unique molecular identifiers. TCRdb recomputed calls from the 5' RACE reads with MiXCR, one row per CDR3 protein. The sample has around 490,000 distinct CDR3 sequences; around 15% are singletons. The CDR3 extends over 13 amino acids. V lost 8 bases and J lost 4; bases outside the gene matches: 7. The sample was also linked to a second study, of yellow fever vaccine responses in identical twins.

Sequenced sample: CD4+ T cells sorted from blood. V and J are TRBV12-3 or TRBV12-4 and TRBJ1-2; 7 nucleotides agree with TRBD1. The clonotype originates from a woman between 18 and 29 years old in good health. CDR3 residues: CASRQGSSYGYTF. The CDR3 coding sequence is TGTGCCAGCCGACAGGGCAGTTCCTATGGCTACACCTTC.